The present TCR beta chain was sequenced within a study of T cells in Graves' hyperthyroidism and ophthalmopathy. Patients having uncontrolled infection, another autoimmune disease, pregnancy or lactation were not included. Clinical symptoms, serum thyroxine and TRAb, thyroid ultrasound and orbital computed tomography were used for the diagnoses. Trimming cost V 5 bases and J 7 bases, with 23 bases left between them. Germline CDR1 MDHEN, CDR2 SYDVKM. CDR3 length: 16 amino acids. Ten or more counts support this clonotype. Its matching antigen is unknown. Template material for amplifying TCR beta CDR3 regions consisted of RNA transcripts. When the TCR CDR3 underwent first-round RT-PCR, the HTBI primer set was used. TCRdb reprocessed the multiplex PCR reads via MiXCR and lists one record per CDR3 protein. The sample includes some 530,000 distinct CDR3 sequences, 22% of them seen just once. Study findings and constraints: From stable hyperthyroidism, ophthalmopathy was set apart by a 13 V-J model. Expanded thyroid clonotypes (above 0.001) were mostly also found in blood.

The origin of this receptor is a woman in her 70s with Graves' ophthalmopathy. The V gene is TRBV28, the J gene TRBJ1-2, with D possibly matching TRBD1 (6 bases). Sequenced input: blood. CDR3 DNA sequence: TGTGCCAGCAGTGACCCTAAACGGGGGCCAATAGTTGGCTACACCTTC. The encoded protein is CASSDPKRGPIVGYTF.